This T cell receptor (beta chain) was captured in a study of vaccination and CD4 T cells after COVID-19. Treatment meaning: approximately 11-day PBMC culture with coronavirus spike peptide pools or control peptides (ViraFEST assay). ViraFEST relied on peptide pools to expand antigen-specific T cells; the TCRs were sequenced afterward. US Alpha, Beta and Delta variants postdated the positive PCR dates, which ran from March to December 2020. The CDR3 is made up of 15 amino acids. Germline CDR1 WNHNN, CDR2 SYGVQD (reference sequence). V lost 5 bases to trimming and J lost 1 base, with 14 bases between them. Once obtained from cultured CD4+ T cells, the DNA was sequenced using the Oncomine TCR Beta short-read assay. TCRdb fed the PCR reads into MiXCR, producing one record per CDR3 protein. Of 15,000 to 20,000 distinct CDR3 sequences detected, just over 60% appear once; the ten largest clones hold 7.5% to 9.5%.

This clonotype was counted only a few times. What it recognizes is unknown. V and J are TRBV10-1 and TRBJ1-1; D uncertain. The sample was CD4+ T cells from blood, cultured in vitro. The source is a human donor who had recovered from COVID-19. Here the CDR3 reads CASSPSGSRNTEAFF. The CDR3 nucleotides are TGCGCCAGCAGTCCCTCCGGGTCTAGGAACACTGAAGCTTTCTTT.